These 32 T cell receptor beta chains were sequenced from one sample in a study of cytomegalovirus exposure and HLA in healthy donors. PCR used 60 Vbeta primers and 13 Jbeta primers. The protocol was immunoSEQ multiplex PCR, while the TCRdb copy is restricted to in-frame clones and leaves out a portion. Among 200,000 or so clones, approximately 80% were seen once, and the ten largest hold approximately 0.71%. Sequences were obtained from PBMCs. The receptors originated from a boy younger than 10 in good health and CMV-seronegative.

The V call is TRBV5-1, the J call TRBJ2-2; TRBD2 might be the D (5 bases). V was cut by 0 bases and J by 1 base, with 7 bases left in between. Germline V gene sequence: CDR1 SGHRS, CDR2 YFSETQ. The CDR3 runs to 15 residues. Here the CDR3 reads CASSLEAGNTGELFF. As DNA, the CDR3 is TGCGCCAGCAGCTTGGAGGCGGGGAACACCGGGGAGCTGTTTTTT.

The CDR3: CASSEYRWDRLSPLHF. The CDR3 region has the DNA TGTGCCAGCAGTGAATATAGGTGGGACAGGCTTTCACCCCTCCACTTT. This sequence joins TRBV25-1 and TRBJ1-6; TRBD1 aligns across 8 bases. The CDR3 runs 16 residues. The germline V gene encodes CDR1 MGHDK and CDR2 SYGVNS. Trimming removed 0 bases from V and 9 bases from J; junction bases left unmatched: 7.

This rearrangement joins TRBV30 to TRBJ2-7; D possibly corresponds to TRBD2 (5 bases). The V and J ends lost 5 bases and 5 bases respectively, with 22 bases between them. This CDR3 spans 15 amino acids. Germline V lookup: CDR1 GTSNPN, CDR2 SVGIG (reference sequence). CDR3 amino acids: CAWGPEGSFLNEQYF. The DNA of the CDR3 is TGTGCCTGGGGCCCCGAGGGTAGTTTCTTAAACGAGCAGTACTTC.

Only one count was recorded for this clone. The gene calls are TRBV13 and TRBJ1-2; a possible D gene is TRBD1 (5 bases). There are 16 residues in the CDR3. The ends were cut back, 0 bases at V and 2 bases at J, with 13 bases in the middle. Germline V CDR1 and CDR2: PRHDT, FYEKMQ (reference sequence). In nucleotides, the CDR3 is TGTGCCAGCAGCTTAGGCTTAGACAGCCAAAACTATGGCTACACCTTC. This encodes CASSLGLDSQNYGYTF.

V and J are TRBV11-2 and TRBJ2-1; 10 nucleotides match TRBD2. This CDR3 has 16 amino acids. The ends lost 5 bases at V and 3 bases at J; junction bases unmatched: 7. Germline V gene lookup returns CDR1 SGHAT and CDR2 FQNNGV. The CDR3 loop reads CASSDRLAGFYNEQFF. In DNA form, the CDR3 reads TGTGCCAGCAGCGATCGACTAGCGGGCTTCTACAATGAGCAGTTCTTC.

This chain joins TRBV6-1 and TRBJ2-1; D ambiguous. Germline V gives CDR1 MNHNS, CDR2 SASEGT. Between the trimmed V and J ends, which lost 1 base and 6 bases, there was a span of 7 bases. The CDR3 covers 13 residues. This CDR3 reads CASSEGPFNEQFF. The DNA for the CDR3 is TGTGCCAGCAGTGAAGGGCCCTTCAATGAGCAGTTCTTC.

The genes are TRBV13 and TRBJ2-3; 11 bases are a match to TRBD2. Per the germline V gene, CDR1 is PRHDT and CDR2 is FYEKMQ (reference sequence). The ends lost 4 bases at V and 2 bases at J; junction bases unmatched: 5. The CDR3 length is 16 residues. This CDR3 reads CASSSGLAGLTDTQYF. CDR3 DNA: TGTGCCAGCAGCTCCGGACTAGCGGGCCTCACAGATACGCAGTATTTT.

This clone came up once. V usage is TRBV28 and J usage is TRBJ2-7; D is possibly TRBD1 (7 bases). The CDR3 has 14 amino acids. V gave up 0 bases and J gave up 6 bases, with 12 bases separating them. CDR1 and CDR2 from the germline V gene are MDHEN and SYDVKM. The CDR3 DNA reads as TGTGCCAGCAGTTTATGGGGCAGGGGGGCCGAGCAGTACTTC. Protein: CASSLWGRGAEQYF.

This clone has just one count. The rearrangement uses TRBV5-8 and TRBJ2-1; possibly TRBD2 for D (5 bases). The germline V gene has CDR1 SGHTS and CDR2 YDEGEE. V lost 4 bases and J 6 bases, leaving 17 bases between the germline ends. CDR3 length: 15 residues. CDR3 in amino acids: CASSRGEGVVNEQFF. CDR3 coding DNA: TGTGCCAGCAGCCGAGGCGAGGGAGTCGTCAATGAGCAGTTCTTC. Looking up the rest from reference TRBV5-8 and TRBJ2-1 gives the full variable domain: EAGVTQSPTHLIKTRGQQATLRCSPISGHTSVYWYQQALGLGLQFLLWYDEGEERNRGNFPPRFSGRQFPNYSSELNVNALELEDSALYLCASSRGEGVVNEQFFGPGTRLTVL.

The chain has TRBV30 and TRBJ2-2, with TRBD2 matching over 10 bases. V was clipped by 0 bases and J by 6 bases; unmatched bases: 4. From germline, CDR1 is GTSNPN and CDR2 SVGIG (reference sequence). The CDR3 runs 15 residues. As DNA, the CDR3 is TGTGCCTGGAGTGTAGATACTAGCGGGGCCGGGGAGCTGTTTTTT. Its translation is CAWSVDTSGAGELFF.

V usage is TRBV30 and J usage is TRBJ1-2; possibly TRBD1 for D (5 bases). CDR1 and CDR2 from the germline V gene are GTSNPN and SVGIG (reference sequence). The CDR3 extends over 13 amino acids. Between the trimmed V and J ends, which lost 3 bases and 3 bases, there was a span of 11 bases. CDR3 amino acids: CAWSPQADYGYTF. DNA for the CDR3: TGTGCCTGGAGCCCACAGGCCGACTATGGCTACACCTTC.

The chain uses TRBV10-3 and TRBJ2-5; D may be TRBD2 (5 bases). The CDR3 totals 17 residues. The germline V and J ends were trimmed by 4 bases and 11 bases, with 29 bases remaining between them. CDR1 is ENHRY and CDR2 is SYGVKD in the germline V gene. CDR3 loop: CAISVRLGAAGVGEQYF. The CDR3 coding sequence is TGTGCCATCAGTGTGAGGTTGGGAGCCGCCGGGGTTGGGGAGCAGTACTTC.

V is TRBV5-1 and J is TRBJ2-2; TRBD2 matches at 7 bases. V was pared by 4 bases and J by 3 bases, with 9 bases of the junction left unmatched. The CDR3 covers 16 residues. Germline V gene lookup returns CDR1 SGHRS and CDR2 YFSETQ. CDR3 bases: TGCGCCAGCAGCCCGGATGGCGGGGGAGACACCGGGGAGCTGTTTTTT. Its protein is CASSPDGGGDTGELFF.

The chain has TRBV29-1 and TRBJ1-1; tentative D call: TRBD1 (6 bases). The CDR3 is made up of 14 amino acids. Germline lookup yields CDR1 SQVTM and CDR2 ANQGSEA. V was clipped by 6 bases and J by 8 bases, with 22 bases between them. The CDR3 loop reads CSVPRQETSPEAFF. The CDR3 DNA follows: TGCAGCGTCCCCCGACAGGAGACCTCACCCGAAGCTTTCTTT. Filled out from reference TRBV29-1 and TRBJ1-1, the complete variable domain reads SAVISQKPSRDICQRGTSLTIQCQVDSQVTMMFWYRQQPGQSLTLIATANQGSEATYESGFVIDKFPISRPNLTFSTLTVSNMSPEDSSIYLCSVPRQETSPEAFFGQGTRLTVV.

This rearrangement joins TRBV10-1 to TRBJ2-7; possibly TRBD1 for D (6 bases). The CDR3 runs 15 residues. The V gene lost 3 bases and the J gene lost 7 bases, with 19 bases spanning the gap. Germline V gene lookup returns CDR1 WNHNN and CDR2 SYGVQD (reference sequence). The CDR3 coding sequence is TGCGCCAGCAGTGACGGAACAGGGACCCTTAAGGAGCAGTACTTC. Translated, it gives CASSDGTGTLKEQYF.

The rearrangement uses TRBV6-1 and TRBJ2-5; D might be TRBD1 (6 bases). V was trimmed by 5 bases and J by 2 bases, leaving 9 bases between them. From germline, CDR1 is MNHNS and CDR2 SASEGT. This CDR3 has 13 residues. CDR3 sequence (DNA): TGTGCCAGCAGTCAGGGGCTACAAGAGACCCAGTACTTC. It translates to CASSQGLQETQYF.

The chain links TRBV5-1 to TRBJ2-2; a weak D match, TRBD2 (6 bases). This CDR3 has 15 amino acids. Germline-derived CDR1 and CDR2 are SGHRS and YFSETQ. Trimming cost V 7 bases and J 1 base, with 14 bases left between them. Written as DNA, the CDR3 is TGCGCCAGCCTCCCGGTGGGAGGGAACACCGGGGAGCTGTTTTTT. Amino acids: CASLPVGGNTGELFF.

CDR3 coding DNA: TGCGCCAGCAGCCCGGAGGGGAACATTCAGTACTTC. Protein: CASSPEGNIQYF. The chain joins TRBV5-1 to TRBJ2-4, with a tentative D call TRBD2 (6 bases). The CDR3 is 12 amino acids. Trimming stripped 4 bases from V and 7 bases from J, with 9 bases between. Germline loops: CDR1 SGHRS, CDR2 YFSETQ.

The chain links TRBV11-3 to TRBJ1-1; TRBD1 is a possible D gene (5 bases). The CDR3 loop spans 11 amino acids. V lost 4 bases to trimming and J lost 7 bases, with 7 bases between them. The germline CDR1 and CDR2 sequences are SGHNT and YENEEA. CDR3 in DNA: TGTGCCAGCAGCTCTACAGGTGAAGCTTTCTTT. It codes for CASSSTGEAFF.

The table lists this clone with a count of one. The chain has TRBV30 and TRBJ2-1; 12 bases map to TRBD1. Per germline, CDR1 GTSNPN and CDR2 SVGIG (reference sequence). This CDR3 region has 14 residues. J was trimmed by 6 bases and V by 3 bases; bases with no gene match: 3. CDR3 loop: CAWREGQGANEQFF. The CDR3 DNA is TGTGCCTGGAGGGAGGGACAGGGGGCCAATGAGCAGTTCTTC.

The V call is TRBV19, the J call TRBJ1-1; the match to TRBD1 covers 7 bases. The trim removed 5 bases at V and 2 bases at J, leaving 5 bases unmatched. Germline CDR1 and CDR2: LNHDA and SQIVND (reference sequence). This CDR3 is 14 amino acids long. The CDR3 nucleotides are TGTGCCAGTAGTTGGGCAGGGGGAAACACTGAAGCTTTCTTT. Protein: CASSWAGGNTEAFF.

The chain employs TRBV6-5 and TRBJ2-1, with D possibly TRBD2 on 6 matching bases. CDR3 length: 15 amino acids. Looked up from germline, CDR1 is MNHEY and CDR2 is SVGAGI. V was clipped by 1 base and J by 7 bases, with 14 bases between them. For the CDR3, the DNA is TGTGCCAGCAGTTACTTGGGACTCGCATTGAATGAGCAGTTCTTC. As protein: CASSYLGLALNEQFF.

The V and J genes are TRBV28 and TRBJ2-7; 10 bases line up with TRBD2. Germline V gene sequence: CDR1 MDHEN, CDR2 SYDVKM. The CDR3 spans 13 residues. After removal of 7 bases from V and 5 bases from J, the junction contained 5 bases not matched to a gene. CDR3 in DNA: TGTGCCAGCATACTAGCGGGGAGGGACGAGCAGTACTTC. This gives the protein CASILAGRDEQYF.

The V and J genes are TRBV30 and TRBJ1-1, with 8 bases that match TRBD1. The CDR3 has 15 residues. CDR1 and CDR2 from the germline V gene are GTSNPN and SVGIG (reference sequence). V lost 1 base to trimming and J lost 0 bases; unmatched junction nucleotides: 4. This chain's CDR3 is CAWSATGAMNTEAFF. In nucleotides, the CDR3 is TGTGCCTGGAGTGCGACAGGGGCGATGAACACTGAAGCTTTCTTT.

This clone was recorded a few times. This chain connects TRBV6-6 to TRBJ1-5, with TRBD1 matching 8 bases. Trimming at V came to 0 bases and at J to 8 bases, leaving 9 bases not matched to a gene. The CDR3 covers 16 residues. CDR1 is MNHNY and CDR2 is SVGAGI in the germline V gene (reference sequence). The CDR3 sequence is CASSYSSDRGIEPQHF. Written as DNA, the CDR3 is TGTGCCAGCAGTTACTCGAGCGACAGGGGCATAGAGCCCCAGCATTTT.

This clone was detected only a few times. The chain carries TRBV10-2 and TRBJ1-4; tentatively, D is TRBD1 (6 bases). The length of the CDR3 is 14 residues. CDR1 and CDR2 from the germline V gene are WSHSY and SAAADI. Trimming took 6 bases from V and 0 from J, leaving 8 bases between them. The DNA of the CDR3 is TGCGCCAGCAGACCAGGGGCAACTAATGAAAAACTGTTTTTT. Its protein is CASRPGATNEKLFF.

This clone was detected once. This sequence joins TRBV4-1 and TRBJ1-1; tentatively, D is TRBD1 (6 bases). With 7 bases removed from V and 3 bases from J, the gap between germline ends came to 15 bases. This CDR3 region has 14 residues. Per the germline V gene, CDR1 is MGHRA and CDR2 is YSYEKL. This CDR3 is CASKLGAHDTEAFF. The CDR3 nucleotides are TGCGCCAGCAAGCTGGGGGCCCATGACACTGAAGCTTTCTTT.

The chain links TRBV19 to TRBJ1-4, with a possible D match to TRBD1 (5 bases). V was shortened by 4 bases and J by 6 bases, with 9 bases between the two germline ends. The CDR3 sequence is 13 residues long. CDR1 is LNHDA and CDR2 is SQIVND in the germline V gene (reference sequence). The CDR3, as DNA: TGTGCCAGTAGTACGACAGATTATGAAAAACTGTTTTTT. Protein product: CASSTTDYEKLFF.

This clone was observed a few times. CDR3 bases: TGTGCCAGCAGATCCCGGGGGGCCCCCTACGAGCAGTACTTC. Protein sequence: CASRSRGAPYEQYF. The V gene is TRBV5-6, the J gene TRBJ2-7; D possibly corresponds to TRBD2 (7 bases). The germline gives CDR1 SGHDT, CDR2 YYEEEE. Trimming left V 5 bases short and J 2 bases short, with 14 bases between. CDR3 length: 14 amino acids.

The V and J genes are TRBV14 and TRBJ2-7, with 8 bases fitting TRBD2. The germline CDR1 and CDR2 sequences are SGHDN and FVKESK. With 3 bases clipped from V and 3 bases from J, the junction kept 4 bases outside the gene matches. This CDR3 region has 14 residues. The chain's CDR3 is CASSQAGGYYEQYF. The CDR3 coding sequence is TGTGCCAGCAGCCAGGCGGGAGGTTACTACGAGCAGTACTTC. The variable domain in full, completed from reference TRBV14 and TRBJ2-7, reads EAGVTQFPSHSVIEKGQTVTLRCDPISGHDNLYWYRRVMGKEIKFLLHFVKESKQDESGMPNNRFLAERTGGTYSTLKVQPAELEDSGVYFCASSQAGGYYEQYFGPGTRLTVT.

CDR3 region: CASSPRTGGAYEQYF. In DNA, the CDR3 is TGTGCCAGCAGTCCACGGACAGGGGGGGCCTACGAGCAGTACTTC. The V gene is TRBV27, the J gene TRBJ2-7; 10 nucleotides align to TRBD1. The CDR3 has 15 residues. V was pared by 5 bases and J by 2 bases, with 6 bases of the junction left unmatched. Germline V CDR1 and CDR2: MNHEY, SMNVEV (reference sequence).

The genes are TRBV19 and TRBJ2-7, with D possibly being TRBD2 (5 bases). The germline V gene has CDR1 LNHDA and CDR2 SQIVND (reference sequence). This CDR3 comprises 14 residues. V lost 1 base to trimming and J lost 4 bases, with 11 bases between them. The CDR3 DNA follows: TGTGCCAGTAGTATAGTCGAGGGTCCGTACGAGCAGTACTTC. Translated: CASSIVEGPYEQYF.